The 20 T cell receptor beta chains below come from one sample, sequenced in a study of blood T cell repertoires in COVID-19. The assay was immunoSEQ multiplex PCR, and TCRdb's table has in-frame clones only and misses some. Altogether about 80,000 clones are present, about 79% being singletons, with the ten largest covering more than 15%. Sequencing input: peripheral blood. The receptors originated from a human donor in a cohort sampled during active COVID-19.

The chain carries TRBV10-3 and TRBJ2-5; D call uncertain. With 2 bases removed from V and 5 bases from J, the gap between germline ends came to 6 bases. The CDR3 has 12 residues. Germline V lookup: CDR1 ENHRY, CDR2 SYGVKD. The CDR3 reads CAISENFETQYF. In nucleotides, the CDR3 is TGTGCCATCAGTGAGAACTTTGAGACCCAGTACTTC.

This clone has a handful of counts. V usage is TRBV5-4 and J usage is TRBJ1-5; the D gene is possibly TRBD1 (5 bases). Germline values: CDR1 SGHNT, CDR2 YYREEE (reference sequence). Trimming took off 0 bases at V and 0 bases at J, with 10 bases between the two ends. The CDR3 runs to 16 residues. The DNA for the CDR3 is TGTGCCAGCAGCTTGGCCGGCAGGGATAGCAATCAGCCCCAGCATTTT. This encodes CASSLAGRDSNQPQHF.

The rearrangement links TRBV5-1 to TRBJ2-4; 8 bases are shared with TRBD1. Trimming at V came to 4 bases and at J to 6 bases, leaving 6 bases not matched to a gene. The germline V gene has CDR1 SGHRS and CDR2 YFSETQ. The CDR3 runs to 14 residues. In DNA form, the CDR3 reads TGCGCCAGCAGCGACGCAGGGGGCTCAAACATTCAGTACTTC. It translates to CASSDAGGSNIQYF.

The chain combines TRBV27 with TRBJ1-1; D might be TRBD1 (5 bases). This CDR3 is 16 amino acids long. The ends were cut back, 2 bases at V and 0 bases at J, with 13 bases in the middle. Germline V gene data show CDR1 as MNHEY and CDR2 as SMNVEV (reference sequence). CDR3 DNA sequence: TGTGCCAGCAGTTTACAGGGAGGCAAGATGAACACTGAAGCTTTCTTT. It encodes CASSLQGGKMNTEAFF.

This chain joins TRBV18 and TRBJ2-2; 8 bases agree with TRBD1. The CDR3 loop spans 15 amino acids. V trimming: 6 bases; J trimming: 9 bases; junction bases outside the gene matches: 12. Germline V gives CDR1 KGHSH, CDR2 LQKENI. The CDR3 bases are TGTGCCAGCTCTCCCCCCGGACAGGGAGGACGGGAGCTGTTTTTT. It specifies CASSPPGQGGRELFF.

The V gene is TRBV7-3, the J gene TRBJ2-5, with D possibly TRBD2 on 7 matching bases. The CDR3 is made up of 14 amino acids. V lost 5 bases, J lost 5 bases, and 15 bases lay in between. Germline CDR1 SGHTA, CDR2 FQGTGA. The CDR3 bases are TGTGCCAGCAGCCGGGGAGGGGGGGGTGAGACCCAGTACTTC. Encoded protein: CASSRGGGGETQYF.

The genes are TRBV19 and TRBJ1-2; D is undetermined. Between the trimmed V and J ends, which lost 6 bases and 5 bases, there was a span of 16 bases. Germline V gene lookup returns CDR1 LNHDA and CDR2 SQIVND (reference sequence). The CDR3 length is 14 residues. CDR3 region: CASRIHAVNYGYTF. The CDR3 nucleotides are TGTGCCAGTAGAATTCATGCAGTTAATTATGGCTACACCTTC.

This rearrangement joins TRBV28 to TRBJ1-2; D gene unclear. Trimming removed 6 bases from V and 3 bases from J, with 14 bases in between. Germline values: CDR1 MDHEN, CDR2 SYDVKM. CDR3 length equals 14 residues. CDR3 nucleotide sequence: TGTGCCAGCAGCCCGCCATACCGGGACTATGGCTACACCTTC. Amino acids: CASSPPYRDYGYTF.

The chain couples TRBV7-3 to TRBJ2-3, with 7 bases lining up with TRBD1. Germline trimming cut 5 bases from V and 6 bases from J; bases unmatched to any gene: 5. CDR3 length: 13 amino acids. CDR1 and CDR2 (germline): SGHTA, FQGTGA. This chain's CDR3 is CASSTGVLDTQYF. The CDR3 DNA reads as TGTGCCAGCAGCACAGGGGTTTTGGATACGCAGTATTTT.

CDR3 DNA sequence: TGTGCCAGCTCGGAGGGTCGCAATCAGCCCCAGCATTTT. Its protein is CASSEGRNQPQHF. The rearrangement links TRBV18 to TRBJ1-5; the D is unclear. This CDR3 has 13 residues. With 6 bases removed from V and 2 bases from J, the gap between germline ends came to 8 bases. The V gene's germline CDR1 is KGHSH and CDR2 LQKENI.

The rearrangement links TRBV6-1 to TRBJ2-4, with a tentative D call TRBD2 (5 bases). Germline loops: CDR1 MNHNS, CDR2 SASEGT. CDR3 length: 13 amino acids. Trimming left V 1 base short and J 11 bases short, with 12 bases between. CDR3 DNA sequence: TGTGCCAGCAGTGAAGTATGGGGAGCCTTTCAGTACTTC. Its translation: CASSEVWGAFQYF.

The chain uses TRBV2 and TRBJ1-1; D is uncertain. This CDR3 is 12 amino acids long. Germline lookup yields CDR1 SNHLY and CDR2 FYNNEI. V lost 5 bases and J lost 1, with 5 bases in between. CDR3 protein: CASSQENTEAFF. CDR3 bases: TGTGCCAGCAGTCAGGAGAACACTGAAGCTTTCTTT.

V gene TRBV7-3 combines with J gene TRBJ1-1, with 11 positions matching TRBD1. The junction had 3 bases not matched to a gene; V was cut back by 5 bases and J by 4 bases. This CDR3 comprises 14 residues. Germline lookup yields CDR1 SGHTA and CDR2 FQGTGA. The CDR3 sequence: CASSPGTGGTEAFF. The CDR3 DNA reads TGTGCCAGCAGCCCTGGGACAGGGGGCACTGAAGCTTTCTTT.

The chain carries TRBV28 and TRBJ1-4; TRBD1 matches 8 bases. The CDR3 runs to 15 residues. V trimming: 5 bases; J trimming: 5 bases; junction bases outside the gene matches: 7. The germline CDR1 and CDR2 sequences are MDHEN and SYDVKM. CDR3 in DNA: TGTGCCAGCAGTCCAGGGGGCAGGATAAATGAAAAACTGTTTTTT. Amino acid sequence: CASSPGGRINEKLFF.

The sample holds a few counts of this clone. The genes are TRBV6-5 and TRBJ1-1; TRBD1 aligns across 8 bases. The J segment lost 11 bases and the V segment lost 6 bases, leaving 5 bases of the junction unmatched. CDR1 and CDR2 (germline): MNHEY, SVGAGI. CDR3 length equals 11 residues. The CDR3 spells CASRSGGDAFF. CDR3 in DNA: TGTGCCAGCAGGTCAGGGGGCGATGCTTTCTTT.

This chain joins TRBV6-4 and TRBJ2-7; 8 bases fit TRBD2. This CDR3 contains 15 residues. The trim removed 3 bases at V and 2 bases at J, leaving 6 bases unmatched. In germline, CDR1 is MRHNA, CDR2 SNTAGT. The CDR3 reads CASSEISGSAYEQYV. DNA for the CDR3: TGTGCCAGCAGTGAGATCAGCGGGAGTGCCTACGAGCAGTACGTC.

V is TRBV9 and J is TRBJ2-3; D may be TRBD2 (7 bases). This CDR3 spans 16 amino acids. The V and J ends lost 0 bases and 1 base respectively, with 12 bases between them. The germline V gene has CDR1 SGDLS and CDR2 YYNGEE. CDR3 sequence reads: CASSVVGGGGTDTQYF. CDR3 nucleotides: TGTGCCAGCAGCGTAGTAGGGGGAGGGGGCACAGATACGCAGTATTTT.

The rearrangement joins TRBV11-1 to TRBJ2-7; 7 bases map to TRBD2. V was clipped by 3 bases and J by 3 bases; unmatched bases: 5. The CDR3 spans 14 residues. Germline V lookup: CDR1 SGHAT, CDR2 FQDESV (reference sequence). DNA of the CDR3: TGTGCCAGCAGCTTTGAGCGGGGTGACTACGAGCAGTACTTC. This translates into CASSFERGDYEQYF.

The chain carries TRBV5-8 and TRBJ1-5; no clear D. Per the germline V gene, CDR1 is SGHTS and CDR2 is YDEGEE. The ends were cut back, 0 bases at V and 0 bases at J, with 13 bases in the middle. The CDR3 loop spans 17 amino acids. DNA of the CDR3: TGTGCCAGCAGCTTGGCCTGGTCAGGTTCTAGCAATCAGCCCCAGCATTTT. It is translated as CASSLAWSGSSNQPQHF.

This clone was observed a single time. V gene TRBV2 combines with J gene TRBJ2-2; D ambiguous. The V and J ends lost 2 bases and 13 bases respectively, with 17 bases between them. The CDR3 extends over 14 amino acids. Germline-derived CDR1 and CDR2 are SNHLY and FYNNEI. For the CDR3, the DNA is TGTGCCAGCAGTGAAAGTGTTTTACCACGAGGGCTGTTTTTT. This gives the protein CASSESVLPRGLFF.